The subject of this entry is one TCR beta chain. Its antigen is not identified. The CDR3 contains 12 residues. Trimming left V 7 bases short and J 6 bases short, with 13 bases between. Germline-derived CDR1 and CDR2 are SNHLY and FYNNEI. This sample was included in a study of cytomegalovirus exposure and HLA in healthy donors. Turning to the study itself: The early release's HLA-typed donors yielded about 85 million unique TCRs.

Broader study findings: A highly shared variant cluster was judged a likely technical artifact. Reports indicated that the classifier achieved high specificity and sensitivity in diagnosing cytomegalovirus status. Whilst most TCR sequences proved rare, a subset of public TCRs occurred across many donors.

In the PCR, 60 Vbeta and 13 Jbeta primers were used. Sequenced by immunoSEQ multiplex PCR; TCRdb stores in-frame clones only, minus some. This repertoire shows some 99,000 clones, approximately 76% found once; its top ten account for approximately 8.4%. Sequencing was carried out using PBMCs. This rearrangement joins TRBV2 to TRBJ2-7; a weak D match, TRBD1 (6 bases). This TCR was recovered from a man aged 40-55 years in good health and CMV-seronegative. CDR3 in DNA: TGTGCCAGCACCCGGGACATGGGCGAGCAGTACTTC. Protein sequence: CASTRDMGEQYF.